The text below deals with one T cell receptor beta chain. The data were obtained in a study of blood T cell repertoires in COVID-19. Study-wide context: From T cells, B-cell-depleted T cells, or PBMCs came the material, which was cDNA or gDNA.

J gave up 7 bases and V 4 bases, and 5 bases lay outside the gene matches. Germline V lookup: CDR1 SNHLY, CDR2 FYNNEI. This CDR3 has 15 amino acids. Sequencing used immunoSEQ multiplex PCR; TCRdb keeps in-frame clones, though not all of them. The sample holds hundreds of thousands of clones; 89% are singletons and the top ten take 4.5% to 6.5%. Recruits, aged roughly 18 to 95 years, lived in 24 US areas. Allocation to cohorts depended on clinical history reported by the participants. The clonotype originates from a man between 60 and 75 years old who had recovered from COVID-19. The V gene is TRBV2, the J gene TRBJ2-2; TRBD2 matches at 11 bases. The sequenced sample was PBMCs or T cells enriched from blood (not recorded which). CDR3 in amino acids: CASSGLAGGGGELFF. The CDR3 coding sequence is TGTGCCAGCAGTGGCCTAGCGGGAGGCGGCGGGGAGCTGTTTTTT.